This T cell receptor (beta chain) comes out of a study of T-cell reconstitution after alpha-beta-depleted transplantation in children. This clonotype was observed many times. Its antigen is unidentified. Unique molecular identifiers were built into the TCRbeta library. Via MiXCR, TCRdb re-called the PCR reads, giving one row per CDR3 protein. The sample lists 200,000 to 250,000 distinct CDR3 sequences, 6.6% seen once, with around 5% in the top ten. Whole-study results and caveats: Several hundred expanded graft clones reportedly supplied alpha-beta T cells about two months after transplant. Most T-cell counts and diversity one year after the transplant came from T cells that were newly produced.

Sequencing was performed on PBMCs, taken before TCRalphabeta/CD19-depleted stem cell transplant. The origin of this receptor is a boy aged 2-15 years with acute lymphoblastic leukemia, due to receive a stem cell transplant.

The CDR3 loop reads CASSPGLALGEQFF. The CDR3, as DNA: TGTGCCAGCAGCCCGGGACTAGCGTTGGGTGAGCAGTTCTTC. The gene calls are TRBV7-2 and TRBJ2-1, with 10 bases that match TRBD2. The germline V gene has CDR1 SGHTA and CDR2 FQGNSA. J gave up 9 bases and V 5 bases, and 7 bases lay outside the gene matches. This CDR3 has 14 amino acids.